What follows describes a single TCR beta chain. Its antigen is as yet unknown. The data are from a study of cytomegalovirus exposure and HLA in healthy donors. Study conclusions and caveats: Many donors carried some public TCRs, although rarity characterized most TCR sequences. Reportedly, diagnosis of cytomegalovirus status by the classifier showed high specificity and sensitivity.

This CDR3 contains 14 residues. V lost 4 bases, J lost 2 bases, and 5 bases stayed unmatched. Germline V CDR1 and CDR2: SGHTA, FQGNSA. Generated by immunoSEQ multiplex PCR, the TCRdb table keeps only in-frame clones and is missing some. The sample shows approximately 160,000 clones, around 92% of them seen only once. V usage is TRBV7-2 and J usage is TRBJ2-7; 7 nucleotides match TRBD2. The source material was PBMCs. This receptor was taken from a young woman in good health and CMV-seropositive. CDR3 in DNA: TGTGCCAGCAGCTCCGTGGGAGGGGCCTACGAGCAGTACTTC. This gives the protein CASSSVGGAYEQYF.